The 27 T cell receptor beta chains given below trace back to one sample, sequenced in a study of T cell repertoires and HLA-DP antigens. This table comes from immunoSEQ multiplex PCR, and its TCRdb copy is limited to in-frame clones, with some not included. The sample holds roughly 120,000 clones, 80% to 95% seen once. No cognate antigen is known for these TCRs. The sample taken for sequencing was CD4+ T cells from PBMCs. These receptors were taken from a woman aged 18-29 years in good health and CMV-seronegative.

The rearrangement links TRBV5-1 to TRBJ2-1; D remains unclear. In germline, CDR1 is SGHRS, CDR2 YFSETQ. The V end was cut by 5 bases, the J end by 6 bases, with 12 bases between. CDR3 length equals 13 residues. In DNA, the CDR3 is TGCGCCAGCAGAGTCGGTGGATCCAATGAGCAGTTCTTC. It yields the protein CASRVGGSNEQFF.

V is TRBV5-6 and J is TRBJ1-4; no definite D call. Between the trimmed V and J ends, which lost 3 bases and 5 bases, there was a span of 14 bases. This CDR3 is built from 15 residues. Looked up from germline, CDR1 is SGHDT and CDR2 is YYEEEE. As DNA, the CDR3 is TGTGCCAGCAGCTGGACGGGGATGGGGAATGAAAAACTGTTTTTT. Amino acids: CASSWTGMGNEKLFF.

The CDR3 spells CASSSGTSPYEQYV. The DNA for the CDR3 is TGTGCCAGCAGCTCCGGGACCTCTCCCTACGAGCAGTACGTC. The V gene is TRBV5-4, the J gene TRBJ2-7; D possibly uses TRBD1 or TRBD2 (5 bases each). The CDR3 loop spans 14 amino acids. From germline, CDR1 is SGHNT and CDR2 YYREEE (reference sequence). V was clipped by 3 bases and J by 2 bases, with 12 bases between them.

This chain links TRBV19 with TRBJ1-1, with 8 bases aligning to TRBD1. Germline V gene data show CDR1 as LNHDA and CDR2 as SQIVND (reference sequence). The junction had 7 bases not matched to a gene; V was cut back by 1 base and J by 0 bases. This CDR3 is 17 amino acids long. CDR3 sequence reads: CASSIGQGRAMNTEAFF. CDR3 sequence (DNA): TGTGCCAGTAGTATAGGACAGGGGAGGGCTATGAACACTGAAGCTTTCTTT.

As DNA, the CDR3 is TGCAGCGTTGAGAGGGGCTCTGGGGCCAACGTCCTGACTTTC. This translates into CSVERGSGANVLTF. The gene calls are TRBV29-1 and TRBJ2-6; D might be TRBD1 or TRBD2, each matching 5 bases. Trimming removed 3 bases from V and 0 bases from J, with 6 bases in between. The CDR3 consists of 14 residues. The germline V gene encodes CDR1 SQVTM and CDR2 ANQGSEA.

The chain joins TRBV18 to TRBJ2-7, with D possibly TRBD2 on 5 matching bases. The CDR3 is 13 residues long. The V gene lost 3 bases and the J gene lost 4 bases, with 10 bases spanning the gap. The germline V gene encodes CDR1 KGHSH and CDR2 LQKENI. The CDR3 nucleotides read TGTGCCAGCTCACCCGGGGAGCCTTACGAGCAGTACGTC. This gives the protein CASSPGEPYEQYV.

This chain uses TRBV7-2 with TRBJ2-3, with 10 bases that match TRBD1. CDR1 and CDR2 (germline): SGHTA, FQGNSA. The CDR3 is 15 residues long. With 5 bases clipped from V and 3 bases from J, the junction kept 5 bases outside the gene matches. The CDR3 is CASSTGQGWTDTQYF. The DNA of the CDR3 is TGTGCCAGCAGCACGGGACAGGGGTGGACAGATACGCAGTATTTT.

V usage is TRBV29-1 and J usage is TRBJ2-5; maybe TRBD2 (7 bases). The CDR3 totals 14 residues. Germline-derived CDR1 and CDR2 are SQVTM and ANQGSEA. The DNA for the CDR3 is TGCAGTTCACGCCGTCGGGGGGCGGAAGAGACCCAGTACTTC. It yields the protein CSSRRRGAEETQYF.

The chain is built from TRBV2 and TRBJ2-7; 10 bases align to TRBD2. The germline CDR1 and CDR2 sequences are SNHLY and FYNNEI. The CDR3 loop spans 14 amino acids. The V segment lost 5 bases and the J segment 6 bases; nucleotides outside the gene matches: 7. The CDR3 is CASSPHLAGVEQYF. As DNA, the CDR3 is TGTGCCAGCAGTCCCCACCTAGCGGGAGTCGAGCAGTACTTC.

The chain is built from TRBV4-3 and TRBJ1-3; 10 positions agree with TRBD1. This CDR3 has 17 amino acids. Germline V gene data show CDR1 as LGHNA and CDR2 as YSLEER. V was pared by 3 bases and J by 4 bases, with 9 bases of the junction left unmatched. CDR3 nucleotides: TGCGCCAGCAGCCAGGGGGACAGGGGAGCAGTGGGAAACACCATATATTTT. It is translated as CASSQGDRGAVGNTIYF.

The chain links TRBV29-1 to TRBJ1-1, with TRBD1 identical over 7 bases. CDR1 and CDR2 from the germline V gene are SQVTM and ANQGSEA. V lost 2 bases, J lost 5 bases, and 11 bases stayed unmatched. CDR3 length: 15 residues. DNA of the CDR3: TGCAGCGTTGAATCGGGACAGATCTCGAGAACTGAAGCTTTCTTT. It translates to CSVESGQISRTEAFF. The whole variable domain, filled in from reference TRBV29-1 and TRBJ1-1, reads SAVISQKPSRDICQRGTSLTIQCQVDSQVTMMFWYRQQPGQSLTLIATANQGSEATYESGFVIDKFPISRPNLTFSTLTVSNMSPEDSSIYLCSVESGQISRTEAFFGQGTRLTVV.

The rearrangement uses TRBV7-3 and TRBJ2-5; 8 nucleotides match TRBD1. Losses at the gene ends were 3 bases for V and 4 bases for J; bases not matched to a gene: 1. Per germline, CDR1 SGHTA and CDR2 FQGTGA. The CDR3 extends over 13 amino acids. The CDR3 DNA reads TGTGCCAGCAGCTTTGGACAGGGAGAGACCCAGTACTTC. It yields the protein CASSFGQGETQYF.

The V call is TRBV7-9, the J call TRBJ2-2, with D perhaps being TRBD1 or TRBD2 (5 bases each). The germline CDR1 and CDR2 sequences are SEHNR and FQNEAQ (reference sequence). V shed 5 bases and J shed 5 bases, with 18 bases lying between them. CDR3 length: 16 amino acids. The CDR3 loop reads CASSVGRQTKTGELFF. The CDR3 DNA sequence: TGTGCCAGCAGCGTGGGGAGACAGACCAAAACCGGGGAGCTGTTTTTT.

The chain recombines TRBV4-3 with TRBJ1-2, with 9 bases aligning to TRBD1. With 3 bases clipped from V and 4 bases from J, the junction kept 0 bases outside the gene matches. Germline V gene lookup returns CDR1 LGHNA and CDR2 YSLEER. The CDR3 is 13 residues long. The CDR3 nucleotides read TGCGCCAGCAGCCAGACAGGGGGCTATGGCTACACCTTC. Translating it yields CASSQTGGYGYTF.

The V call is TRBV28, the J call TRBJ1-1, with D possibly matching TRBD1 (6 bases). This CDR3 spans 16 amino acids. Germline-derived CDR1 and CDR2 are MDHEN and SYDVKM. V lost 5 bases to trimming and J lost 2 bases, with 18 bases between them. CDR3: CASSPTPGAGNTEAFF. The CDR3 nucleotides read TGTGCCAGCAGTCCCACCCCAGGGGCCGGAAACACTGAAGCTTTCTTT. The entire variable domain, with the rest obtained from reference TRBV28 and TRBJ1-1, is as follows: DVKVTQSSRYLVKRTGEKVFLECVQDMDHENMFWYRQDPGLGLRLIYFSYDVKMKEKGDIPEGYSVSREKKERFSLILESASTNQTSMYLCASSPTPGAGNTEAFFGQGTRLTVV.

This clone was seen a single time. V usage is TRBV11-2 and J usage is TRBJ2-7; unclear D gene. Deletions cut 7 bases from V and 7 bases from J, with 20 bases between. Germline CDR1 is SGHAT and CDR2 is FQNNGV. CDR3 length: 14 amino acids. The CDR3 loop reads CASTQASSSREQYF. The CDR3, as DNA: TGTGCCAGCACCCAAGCTTCGAGCAGTCGGGAGCAGTACTTC.

This chain joins TRBV28 and TRBJ1-1; possibly TRBD1 for D (5 bases). CDR1 and CDR2 from the germline V gene are MDHEN and SYDVKM. The CDR3 spans 15 residues. V was pared by 2 bases and J by 1 base, with 11 bases between. In DNA form, the CDR3 reads TGTGCCAGCAGTTTACGCGGACACTGGAACACTGAAGCTTTCTTT. Translated, it gives CASSLRGHWNTEAFF. The complete variable domain, with remaining parts taken from reference TRBV28 and TRBJ1-1, reads DVKVTQSSRYLVKRTGEKVFLECVQDMDHENMFWYRQDPGLGLRLIYFSYDVKMKEKGDIPEGYSVSREKKERFSLILESASTNQTSMYLCASSLRGHWNTEAFFGQGTRLTVV.

The V and J genes are TRBV28 and TRBJ1-6, with TRBD1 as a possible D gene (6 bases). The germline V and J ends were trimmed by 5 bases and 1 base, with 18 bases remaining between them. Germline lookup yields CDR1 MDHEN and CDR2 SYDVKM. The CDR3 has 18 residues. CDR3 coding DNA: TGTGCCAGCAGTCTCCCCCGACAGGCCCGATCCTATAATTCACCCCTCCACTTT. Protein sequence: CASSLPRQARSYNSPLHF.

The chain recombines TRBV19 with TRBJ1-1; 11 bases are a match to TRBD1. CDR1 is LNHDA, CDR2 SQIVND, per germline (reference sequence). CDR3 size: 15 residues. After removal of 4 bases from V and 6 bases from J, the junction contained 7 bases not matched to a gene. Here the CDR3 reads CASSKDRGRFSEAFF. Here the CDR3 DNA reads TGTGCCAGTAGTAAGGACAGGGGGCGATTTTCTGAAGCTTTCTTT.

The chain combines TRBV28 with TRBJ2-3; 9 bases map to TRBD1. After removal of 5 bases from V and 6 bases from J, the junction contained 15 bases not matched to a gene. Germline-derived CDR1 and CDR2 are MDHEN and SYDVKM. CDR3 length: 17 amino acids. CDR3: CASSPRRTGARQDTQYF. The CDR3 DNA reads TGTGCCAGCAGTCCGCGGCGGACAGGGGCCCGACAGGATACGCAGTATTTT.

The chain carries TRBV7-2 and TRBJ2-7; TRBD2 agrees at 10 bases. V gave up 5 bases and J gave up 7 bases; unmatched junction bases: 8. The CDR3 has 14 residues. Germline CDR1 is SGHTA and CDR2 is FQGNSA. The CDR3 is CASSRTSGEGEQYV. In DNA form, the CDR3 reads TGTGCCAGCAGCCGTACTAGCGGGGAGGGGGAGCAGTACGTC.

The V gene is TRBV29-1, the J gene TRBJ2-5, with a weak D call TRBD1 (5 bases). Germline loops: CDR1 SQVTM, CDR2 ANQGSEA. The CDR3 has 16 residues. V lost 4 bases to trimming and J lost 5 bases, with 23 bases between them. The CDR3: CSVGRGQGPVLETQYF. The CDR3 region has the DNA TGCAGCGTTGGAAGGGGCCAGGGCCCGGTCTTGGAGACCCAGTACTTC.

The V and J genes are TRBV19 and TRBJ2-1; 9 positions match TRBD1. Germline lookup yields CDR1 LNHDA and CDR2 SQIVND (reference sequence). The length of the CDR3 is 16 residues. The V gene end was trimmed by 5 bases and the J gene end by 3 bases; junction bases not matched to a gene: 8. The CDR3 coding sequence is TGTGCCAGTAGTCTAAGACAGGGGGGGAACTACAATGAGCAGTTCTTC. It encodes CASSLRQGGNYNEQFF.

J is TRBJ2-7 and V is TRBV5-5; TRBD1 agrees at 7 bases. CDR1 SGHKS and CDR2 YYEKEE come from the germline V gene (reference sequence). V lost 0 bases and J lost 6; bases outside the gene matches: 6. There are 14 residues in the CDR3. CDR3 nucleotides: TGTGCCAGCAGCTTGGATACAGGGGTGGGCGAGCAGTACTTC. This codes for CASSLDTGVGEQYF.

The J gene is TRBJ1-2, the V gene TRBV18, with D possibly TRBD1 on 6 matching bases. CDR3 length: 14 residues. The V gene lost 4 bases and the J gene lost 4 bases, with 13 bases spanning the gap. Germline loops: CDR1 KGHSH, CDR2 LQKENI. CDR3 nucleotide sequence: TGTGCCAGCTCACTCACCGGGACACCCTATGGCTACACCTTC. Protein product: CASSLTGTPYGYTF.

The J gene is TRBJ2-1, the V gene TRBV7-9; 8 bases fit TRBD2. The CDR3 sequence is 16 residues long. Germline V gene sequence: CDR1 SEHNR, CDR2 FQNEAQ (reference sequence). Trimming removed 6 bases from V and 8 bases from J; junction bases left unmatched: 15. The CDR3 DNA is TGTGCCAGCAGGCAAGCGGGAGAGACGCTCTTGTATGAGCAGTTCTTC. It is translated as CASRQAGETLLYEQFF.

The J gene is TRBJ1-6, the V gene TRBV9; no firm D call. Germline CDR1 and CDR2: SGDLS and YYNGEE. V was pared by 3 bases and J by 9 bases, with 13 bases between. There are 14 residues in the CDR3. The CDR3 DNA is TGTGCCAGCAGCGCGAGAGGAGAAGGTTCACCCCTCCACTTT. It is translated as CASSARGEGSPLHF. The whole variable domain, filled in from reference TRBV9 and TRBJ1-6, reads DSGVTQTPKHLITATGQRVTLRCSPRSGDLSVYWYQQSLDQGLQFLIQYYNGEERAKGNILERFSAQQFPDLHSELNLSSLELGDSALYFCASSARGEGSPLHFGNGTRLTVT.